This entry lists 27 T cell receptor beta chains sequenced from one sample in a study of cytomegalovirus exposure and HLA in healthy donors. 13 Jbeta primers and 60 Vbeta primers were used for the PCR. The protocol was immunoSEQ multiplex PCR, while the TCRdb copy is restricted to in-frame clones and leaves out a portion. The sample has more than 95,000 clones, around 78% seen once; the top ten hold about 5.7%. Material: PBMCs. All receptors come from a male donor in good health and CMV-seronegative.

The V call is TRBV27, the J call TRBJ1-5, with 9 bases matching TRBD1. J was trimmed by 2 bases and V by 9 bases; bases with no gene match: 8. The CDR3 sequence is 15 residues long. Germline CDR1 MNHEY, CDR2 SMNVEV (reference sequence). The CDR3 region has the DNA TGTGCCAGTAGACAGGGGGTCGGCGGCAATCAGCCCCAGCATTTT. Protein: CASRQGVGGNQPQHF.

The chain has TRBV18 and TRBJ1-5; TRBD1 might be the D (6 bases). CDR3 length: 15 residues. V was clipped by 2 bases and J by 6 bases, with 14 bases between them. Germline V gives CDR1 KGHSH, CDR2 LQKENI. CDR3 sequence (DNA): TGTGCCAGCTCACCATCTCCGCAGGGGACTCAGCCCCAGCATTTT. Translating gives CASSPSPQGTQPQHF.

The chain combines TRBV7-6 with TRBJ2-3; no clear D gene. V lost 2 bases, J lost 4 bases, and 7 bases lay in between. The CDR3 has 13 amino acids. The germline CDR1 and CDR2 sequences are SGHVS and FNYEAQ. CDR3 DNA: TGTGCCAGCAGCTTATTTCGAGCAGATACGCAGTATTTT. Encoded protein: CASSLFRADTQYF.

The chain joins TRBV6-5 to TRBJ2-2, with TRBD2 identical over 8 bases. Germline values: CDR1 MNHEY, CDR2 SVGAGI. The CDR3 spans 14 residues. Trimming at V came to 5 bases and at J to 7 bases, leaving 6 bases not matched to a gene. The CDR3 bases are TGTGCCAGCAGTCACCGGGGGGGGCACGGGGAGCTGTTTTTT. Its translation: CASSHRGGHGELFF.

In its sample, this clone was seen a few times. The chain joins TRBV10-3 to TRBJ2-2; possible D gene TRBD1, 5 bases. CDR3 size: 17 residues. Looked up from germline, CDR1 is ENHRY and CDR2 is SYGVKD. V dropped 3 bases and J dropped 1 base, with 15 bases sitting between them. The CDR3: CAISEFHRRMNTGELFF. In DNA form, the CDR3 reads TGTGCCATCAGTGAATTTCACAGGAGAATGAACACCGGGGAGCTGTTTTTT.

This clone has only a few counts. In DNA form, the CDR3 reads TGTGCCAGCAGCCAAGTTAGGGGGCCCGCCTACGAGCAGTACTTC. It codes for CASSQVRGPAYEQYF. V is TRBV14 and J is TRBJ2-7; TRBD1 aligns across 7 bases. This CDR3 is 15 amino acids long. The junction had 5 bases not matched to a gene; V was cut back by 1 base and J by 2 bases. Germline loops: CDR1 SGHDN, CDR2 FVKESK.

The chain recombines TRBV5-4 with TRBJ2-7; D is possibly TRBD2 (6 bases). The CDR3 runs 14 residues. The V gene lost 0 bases and the J gene lost 5 bases, with 12 bases spanning the gap. Looked up from germline, CDR1 is SGHNT and CDR2 is YYREEE (reference sequence). The CDR3 DNA is TGTGCCAGCAGCTTGGAGACTAGTTCCCACGAGCAGTACTTC. Its translation: CASSLETSSHEQYF.

This clone was detected a few times. The chain recombines TRBV7-8 with TRBJ1-2; D is ambiguous. V was clipped by 5 bases and J by 4 bases, with 11 bases between them. The CDR3 extends over 13 amino acids. Per germline, CDR1 SGHVS and CDR2 FQNEAQ. The DNA of the CDR3 is TGTGCCAGCAGCGTAGACGAGGGCTATGGCTACACCTTC. Residues: CASSVDEGYGYTF.

The chain couples TRBV11-3 to TRBJ2-7, with 9 bases aligning to TRBD2. CDR3 length: 14 amino acids. The trim removed 1 base at V and 5 bases at J, leaving 3 bases unmatched. Germline V CDR1 and CDR2: SGHNT, YENEEA. Written as DNA, the CDR3 is TGTGCCAGCAGCTTAGTTAGCGGGAGCGACGAGCAGTACTTC. Its protein product is CASSLVSGSDEQYF.

The rearrangement joins TRBV9 to TRBJ2-7; D perhaps matches TRBD2 (6 bases). The V and J ends lost 4 bases and 3 bases respectively, with 20 bases between them. The CDR3 loop spans 16 amino acids. Germline assignment: CDR1 SGDLS and CDR2 YYNGEE. The CDR3 nucleotides are TGTGCCAGCAGCCCCCTCGCCCAGCGGGTTGGCTACGAGCAGTACTTC. Translation gives CASSPLAQRVGYEQYF.

This clone was detected a few times. V usage is TRBV19 and J usage is TRBJ2-7; unclear D gene. This CDR3 spans 15 amino acids. Trimming pared 1 base from V and 2 bases from J, leaving 12 bases between. CDR1 and CDR2 from the germline V gene are LNHDA and SQIVND (reference sequence). The CDR3 region is CASSIATGGTYEQYF. The CDR3 nucleotides read TGTGCCAGTAGTATAGCAACGGGTGGAACCTACGAGCAGTACTTC.

This clone was detected only a few times. The genes are TRBV5-4 and TRBJ1-3; D is possibly TRBD1 (6 bases). Germline CDR1 reads SGHNT; CDR2 reads YYREEE (reference sequence). There are 17 residues in the CDR3. V was cut by 0 bases and J by 0 bases, with 13 bases left in between. The CDR3 loop is CASSLVTGQSSGNTIYF. In DNA form, the CDR3 reads TGTGCCAGCAGCTTGGTGACAGGTCAGAGCTCTGGAAACACCATATATTTT.

The V and J genes are TRBV19 and TRBJ1-1, with 7 bases matching TRBD1. CDR3 size: 16 residues. V trimming: 5 bases; J trimming: 2 bases; junction bases outside the gene matches: 11. Germline lookup yields CDR1 LNHDA and CDR2 SQIVND (reference sequence). The CDR3, as DNA: TGTGCCAGTAGTCCCACCTACAGGGGAACAAACACTGAAGCTTTCTTT. This codes for CASSPTYRGTNTEAFF. Together with reference TRBV19 and TRBJ1-1, the CDR3 gives the full variable domain: DGGITQSPKYLFRKEGQNVTLSCEQNLNHDAMYWYRQDPGQGLRLIYYSQIVNDFQKGDIAEGYSVSREKKESFPLTVTSAQKNPTAFYLCASSPTYRGTNTEAFFGQGTRLTVV.

The chain recombines TRBV13 with TRBJ1-6, with D hard to call. Germline V gene data show CDR1 as PRHDT and CDR2 as FYEKMQ (reference sequence). V was shortened by 0 bases and J by 5 bases, with 11 bases between the two germline ends. This CDR3 spans 16 amino acids. The CDR3 DNA reads as TGTGCCAGCAGCTTAGGACCTGCGACACATAATTCACCCCTCCACTTT. Encoded protein: CASSLGPATHNSPLHF. The variable domain in full, completed from reference TRBV13 and TRBJ1-6, reads AAGVIQSPRHLIKEKRETATLKCYPIPRHDTVYWYQQGPGQDPQFLISFYEKMQSDKGSIPDRFSAQQFSDYHSELNMSSLELGDSALYFCASSLGPATHNSPLHFGNGTRLTVT.

The rearrangement uses TRBV28 and TRBJ1-2; the match to TRBD1 covers 8 bases. CDR3 length: 14 residues. CDR1 is MDHEN and CDR2 is SYDVKM in the germline V gene. With 7 bases clipped from V and 5 bases from J, the junction kept 9 bases outside the gene matches. The CDR3 here is CASKTGTGLYGYTF. The DNA for the CDR3 is TGTGCCAGCAAAACCGGGACAGGACTTTATGGCTACACCTTC.

The chain carries TRBV7-8 and TRBJ2-7; 8 bases fit TRBD2. V lost 1 base to trimming and J lost 5 bases; unmatched junction nucleotides: 4. CDR3 length: 14 residues. CDR1 and CDR2 (germline): SGHVS, FQNEAQ. The CDR3 DNA follows: TGTGCCAGCAGCTTAGTTGGGACTAGGAACGAGCAGTACTTC. It encodes CASSLVGTRNEQYF.

V gene TRBV19 combines with J gene TRBJ2-7; 10 bases map to TRBD2. This CDR3 contains 15 residues. Germline assignment: CDR1 LNHDA and CDR2 SQIVND (reference sequence). The junction had 8 bases not matched to a gene; V was cut back by 5 bases and J by 4 bases. The CDR3 here is CASSPQLAGEYEQYF. The CDR3 region has the DNA TGTGCCAGTAGTCCTCAGCTAGCGGGAGAGTACGAGCAGTACTTC.

The chain joins TRBV19 to TRBJ2-3; 15 bases match TRBD2. This CDR3 region has 18 residues. V trimming: 4 bases; J trimming: 4 bases; junction bases outside the gene matches: 9. Germline CDR1 is LNHDA and CDR2 is SQIVND (reference sequence). CDR3 coding DNA: TGTGCCAGTAGTAAACAACCGGGACTAGCGGGAGGCTCAGATACGCAGTATTTT. Its translation: CASSKQPGLAGGSDTQYF.

The V call is TRBV5-1, the J call TRBJ2-7; D is ambiguous. Trimming cost V 0 bases and J 3 bases, with 10 bases left between them. The CDR3 extends over 14 amino acids. The germline V gene encodes CDR1 SGHRS and CDR2 YFSETQ. The chain's CDR3 is CASSLGLAVYEQYF. The CDR3 nucleotides read TGCGCCAGCAGCTTGGGGCTCGCAGTCTACGAGCAGTACTTC.

The chain couples TRBV11-3 to TRBJ2-1, with 8 positions matching TRBD2. The V and J ends lost 5 bases and 4 bases, in that order; junction bases with no gene match: 10. This CDR3 is built from 16 residues. Germline lookup yields CDR1 SGHNT and CDR2 YENEEA. The CDR3 nucleotides are TGTGCCAGCAGCCGCCGCCGACTAGCGTCTTACAATGAGCAGTTCTTC. Residues: CASSRRRLASYNEQFF.

The chain uses TRBV9 and TRBJ2-3, with TRBD2 matching 12 bases. Trimming removed 0 bases from V and 2 bases from J; junction bases left unmatched: 7. Germline values: CDR1 SGDLS, CDR2 YYNGEE. The CDR3 runs 18 residues. For the CDR3, the DNA is TGTGCCAGCAGCGTAGCGTCCCGGACTAGCGGGGCCACAGATACGCAGTATTTT. Its translation: CASSVASRTSGATDTQYF.

The rearrangement uses TRBV30 and TRBJ2-3; 9 bases match TRBD1. V was pared by 5 bases and J by 4 bases, with 4 bases of the junction left unmatched. The CDR3 covers 13 residues. Germline V gene data show CDR1 as GTSNPN and CDR2 as SVGIG (reference sequence). In DNA form, the CDR3 reads TGTGCCTGGGTACAGGGGGCCTCAGATACGCAGTATTTT. This codes for CAWVQGASDTQYF. Full variable domain (remainder filled in from reference TRBV30 and TRBJ2-3): SQTIHQWPATLVQPVGSPLSLECTVEGTSNPNLYWYRQAAGRGLQLLFYSVGIGQISSEVPQNLSASRPQDRQFILSSKKLLLSDSGFYLCAWVQGASDTQYFGPGTRLTVL.

The rearrangement joins TRBV9 to TRBJ2-1, with a weak D call TRBD2 (5 bases). Germline CDR1 is SGDLS and CDR2 is YYNGEE. The CDR3 is 14 residues long. The V end lost 0 bases, the J end lost 8 bases, and 12 bases lay between the germline ends. CDR3 protein: CASSVAASIHEQFF. Here the CDR3 DNA reads TGTGCCAGCAGCGTAGCGGCTAGCATACATGAGCAGTTCTTC. Looking up the rest from reference TRBV9 and TRBJ2-1 gives the full variable domain: DSGVTQTPKHLITATGQRVTLRCSPRSGDLSVYWYQQSLDQGLQFLIQYYNGEERAKGNILERFSAQQFPDLHSELNLSSLELGDSALYFCASSVAASIHEQFFGPGTRLTVL.

This clone was detected only a few times. The chain carries TRBV5-4 and TRBJ2-2, with TRBD2 matching over 10 bases. J lost 4 bases, V lost 0 bases, and 9 bases had no gene match. The CDR3 extends over 18 amino acids. Per the germline V gene, CDR1 is SGHNT and CDR2 is YYREEE (reference sequence). The CDR3 region is CASSLDRELAGATGELFF. The CDR3, as DNA: TGTGCCAGCAGCTTGGACAGGGAGCTAGCGGGAGCCACCGGGGAGCTGTTTTTT.

V usage is TRBV6-1 and J usage is TRBJ2-7; TRBD2 matches 13 bases. This CDR3 is built from 15 residues. Trimming removed 6 bases from V and 0 bases from J; junction bases left unmatched: 2. From germline, CDR1 is MNHNS and CDR2 SASEGT. CDR3 sequence reads: CASSWTSGSSYEQYF. The CDR3 nucleotides read TGTGCCAGCAGCTGGACTAGCGGGAGCTCCTACGAGCAGTACTTC.

This sequence joins TRBV5-6 and TRBJ2-3, with a tentative D call TRBD1 (5 bases). CDR1 and CDR2 (germline): SGHDT, YYEEEE. V gave up 10 bases and J gave up 1 base, with 10 bases separating them. The CDR3 runs to 12 residues. As DNA, the CDR3 is TGTGCCGCCTCGACAGGCACAGATACGCAGTATTTT. It specifies CAASTGTDTQYF.

This rearrangement joins TRBV2 to TRBJ1-5; no firm D call. There are 15 residues in the CDR3. Trimming shortened V by 3 bases and J by 3 bases, and 12 bases separated the two germline ends. CDR1 and CDR2 (germline): SNHLY, FYNNEI. CDR3 protein: CASSERTSSNQPQHF. The CDR3 DNA sequence: TGTGCCAGCAGTGAGAGAACCTCTTCCAATCAGCCCCAGCATTTT. The whole variable domain, remainder taken from reference TRBV2 and TRBJ1-5, is EPEVTQTPSHQVTQMGQEVILRCVPISNHLYFYWYRQILGQKVEFLVSFYNNEISEKSEIFDDQFSVERPDGSNFTLKIRSTKLEDSAMYFCASSERTSSNQPQHFGDGTRLSIL.